These T cell receptor beta chains were read from a single sample in a study of PD-1 blockade in classical Hodgkin lymphoma. Here immunoSEQ multiplex PCR was the method, and the copy in TCRdb shows in-frame clones only, minus some. There are approximately 26,000 clones in the sample; roughly 80% occur only once, and nearly 8% lies in the top ten. The sample here was peripheral blood mononuclear cells (PBMCs), taken before the second cycle of nivolumab. The receptors shown here come from a human donor with classical Hodgkin lymphoma. The CDR3 runs from the conserved cysteine through the conserved F or W. The order of the fields is D gene, V gene, J gene, clone size, CDR3 DNA, CDR3 protein. The D gene is left open where the match is weak. The listing skips clone size in some rows; elsewhere it reads once, few, many or a size class.

D: -
V: TRBV11-1
J: TRBJ2-4
size: -
DNA: TGTGCCAGCAGCTTAGGCCTGCTAGCCAAAAACATTCAGTACTTC
CDR3: CASSLGLLAKNIQYF

D: -
V: TRBV4-1
J: TRBJ1-5
size: few
DNA: TGCGCCAGCAGCCAAGAGACGGTTAGCAATCAGCCCCAGCATTTT
CDR3: CASSQETVSNQPQHF

D: -
V: TRBV5-1
J: TRBJ2-3
size: few
DNA: TGCGCCAGCAGCCCTGGCACAGATACGCAGTATTTT
CDR3: CASSPGTDTQYF

D: TRBD2
V: TRBV15
J: TRBJ2-5
size: -
DNA: TGTGCCACCAGCAGCGGACTAGCGGGAGGGCCGGGGGAGACCCAGTACTTC
CDR3: CATSSGLAGGPGETQYF

D: -
V: TRBV7-2
J: TRBJ1-6
size: -
DNA: TGTGCCAGCAGCTTAATCAGGGATGGTTCACCCCTCCACTTT
CDR3: CASSLIRDGSPLHF

D: -
V: TRBV11-2
J: TRBJ2-5
size: -
DNA: TGTGCCAGCAGCATCCTAGGTAACCAAGAGACCCAGTACTTC
CDR3: CASSILGNQETQYF

D: -
V: TRBV9
J: TRBJ2-3
size: -
DNA: TGTGCCAGCAGCCCCTTAAGGAGCACAGATACGCAGTATTTT
CDR3: CASSPLRSTDTQYF

D: -
V: TRBV7-9
J: TRBJ1-5
size: -
DNA: TGTGCCAGCAGCCAACAGGGTGGTCAGCCCCAGCATTTT
CDR3: CASSQQGGQPQHF

D: -
V: TRBV25-1
J: TRBJ1-2
size: -
DNA: TGTGCCAGCAGAGAAAGCTATGGCTACACCTTC
CDR3: CASRESYGYTF

D: -
V: TRBV6-1
J: TRBJ2-1
size: once
DNA: TGTGCCAGCAGTGATTGGAGGGAAGACAATGAGCAGTTCTTC
CDR3: CASSDWREDNEQFF

D: -
V: TRBV4-1
J: TRBJ1-5
size: once
DNA: TGCGCCAGCAGCCAAAGGCAGGGAGGCAGCAATCAGCCCCAGCATTTT
CDR3: CASSQRQGGSNQPQHF

D: -
V: TRBV10-1
J: TRBJ1-5
size: medium-sized
DNA: TGCGCCAGCAGTGAGGGTCAGCCCCAGCATTTT
CDR3: CASSEGQPQHF

D: TRBD2
V: TRBV11-2
J: TRBJ2-7
size: -
DNA: TGTGCCAGCAGCTTAGGTAGCGGGAGGCTCGAGCAGTACTTC
CDR3: CASSLGSGRLEQYF

D: -
V: TRBV2
J: TRBJ2-7
size: -
DNA: TGTGCCAGCAGAGCCGAGGATAGCTCCTACGAGCAGTACTTC
CDR3: CASRAEDSSYEQYF

D: -
V: TRBV4-1
J: TRBJ2-3
size: -
DNA: TGCGCCAGCAGCCTCGACTCCTTCACAAATACGCAGTATTTT
CDR3: CASSLDSFTNTQYF

D: -
V: TRBV19
J: TRBJ2-3
size: -
DNA: TGTGCCAGTAGTATTAAAAAGAAGGATACGCAGTATTTT
CDR3: CASSIKKKDTQYF

D: -
V: TRBV4-1
J: TRBJ1-4
size: once
DNA: TGCGCCAGCAGCCGAGACGGTGAGGTTGCTGAAAAACTGTTTTTT
CDR3: CASSRDGEVAEKLFF

D: TRBD1
V: TRBV2
J: TRBJ1-5
size: -
DNA: TGTGCCAGCAGTGAACCCCTCTCCCGGACAGGGGGTAGCAATCAGCCCCAGCATTTT
CDR3: CASSEPLSRTGGSNQPQHF

D: TRBD1
V: TRBV28
J: TRBJ1-2
size: -
DNA: TGTGCCAGCAGTCACAGGGGACAGGGGAACTATGGCTACACCTTC
CDR3: CASSHRGQGNYGYTF

D: -
V: TRBV2
J: TRBJ2-1
size: -
DNA: TGTGCCAGCAGCTATACCGAGGAGGGAGAGCAGTTCTTC
CDR3: CASSYTEEGEQFF

D: -
V: TRBV28
J: TRBJ2-1
size: once
DNA: TGTGCCACCCGACCGGGACTCTCATACAATGAGCAGTTCTTC
CDR3: CATRPGLSYNEQFF

D: TRBD1
V: TRBV29-1
J: TRBJ2-7
size: -
DNA: TGCAGCGCCGGACAGGGGGCGCATTTACTGCAGTACTTC
CDR3: CSAGQGAHLLQYF

D: -
V: TRBV29-1
J: TRBJ1-1
size: -
DNA: TGCAGCGTTGATCGAACTGAAGCTTTCTTT
CDR3: CSVDRTEAFF